One and the same sample provided the 11 T cell receptor beta chains below, sequenced in a study of cytomegalovirus exposure and HLA in healthy donors. PCR amplification relied on 60 Vbeta primers (plus 13 Jbeta primers). The data were produced by immunoSEQ multiplex PCR, yet TCRdb's version contains in-frame clones alone and is incomplete. Seen here are 100,000 or so clones, about two thirds observed once, and the top ten hold less than 2.5%. The source material was PBMCs. The source is a man aged 45-65 years in good health and CMV-seronegative.

The chain links TRBV27 to TRBJ1-2; tentative D call: TRBD1 (5 bases). The ends were cut back, 4 bases at V and 2 bases at J, with 11 bases in the middle. The CDR3 extends over 14 amino acids. Looked up from germline, CDR1 is MNHEY and CDR2 is SMNVEV (reference sequence). The CDR3: CASSSRVLNYGYTF. The CDR3 coding sequence is TGTGCCAGCAGTTCCAGGGTTTTGAACTATGGCTACACCTTC.

For this clone: Distinct nucleotide sequences in the sample also encode this CDR3. The V call is TRBV6-5, the J call TRBJ2-7; TRBD1 matches 11 bases. After removal of 4 bases from V and 0 bases from J, the junction contained 2 bases not matched to a gene. There are 15 residues in the CDR3. Germline CDR1 reads MNHEY; CDR2 reads SVGAGI. Here the CDR3 reads CASSWGQGGSYEQYF. The DNA of the CDR3 is TGTGCCAGCAGTTGGGGACAGGGGGGCTCCTACGAGCAGTACTTC.

This clone was seen only a few times. The chain joins TRBV18 to TRBJ2-3; 7 bases line up with TRBD1. Trimming removed 3 bases from V and 2 bases from J; junction bases left unmatched: 8. CDR3 length: 16 residues. Germline V gene data show CDR1 as KGHSH and CDR2 as LQKENI. The DNA of the CDR3 is TGTGCCAGCTCACCGAACCCGGGACAGTACACAGATACGCAGTATTTT. Its protein product is CASSPNPGQYTDTQYF.

The chain has TRBV4-2 and TRBJ1-2; 7 positions agree with TRBD1. Trimming cost V 5 bases and J 7 bases; bases outside gene matches: 13. The CDR3 sequence is 15 residues long. Germline-derived CDR1 and CDR2 are LGHNA and YNFKEQ. CDR3 residues: CASSSDGTAVGGYTF. CDR3 coding DNA: TGTGCCAGCAGCTCCGACGGGACAGCTGTAGGTGGCTACACCTTC.

The chain links TRBV6-6 to TRBJ2-1, with a possible D match to TRBD2 (6 bases). V was pared by 0 bases and J by 6 bases, with 12 bases between. CDR1 and CDR2 from the germline V gene are MNHNY and SVGAGI (reference sequence). The CDR3 has 15 residues. Here the CDR3 reads CASSYSHGRGNEQFF. In nucleotides, the CDR3 is TGTGCCAGCAGTTACTCGCACGGGCGGGGCAATGAGCAGTTCTTC.

The chain employs TRBV28 and TRBJ2-7; 7 bases are shared with TRBD2. Germline assignment: CDR1 MDHEN and CDR2 SYDVKM. V gave up 7 bases and J gave up 6 bases; unmatched junction bases: 15. This CDR3 contains 15 residues. The CDR3 loop reads CASTPRGGALREQYF. CDR3 bases: TGTGCCAGCACTCCCCGCGGGGGAGCCCTTCGCGAGCAGTACTTC.

This clone was seen only a few times. The CDR3 DNA reads as TGTGCCAGCAGCCCCTCGACTAATGAAAAACTGTTTTTT. Protein sequence: CASSPSTNEKLFF. The chain combines TRBV7-2 with TRBJ1-4; D unresolved. With 5 bases removed from V and 2 bases from J, the gap between germline ends came to 6 bases. Germline CDR1 reads SGHTA; CDR2 reads FQGNSA. The CDR3 is 13 residues long.

This clone appeared a few times. This rearrangement joins TRBV29-1 to TRBJ1-5; no firm D call. The CDR3 loop spans 15 amino acids. Germline V gives CDR1 SQVTM, CDR2 ANQGSEA. Trimming removed 4 bases from V and 5 bases from J, with 18 bases in between. The CDR3 DNA follows: TGCAGCGTTGGAGGGTCGGGCGGAATAGATCAGCCCCAGCATTTT. Translation: CSVGGSGGIDQPQHF.

V usage is TRBV5-1 and J usage is TRBJ1-3; weak D call: TRBD1 (6 bases). CDR1 is SGHRS and CDR2 is YFSETQ in the germline V gene. Trimming removed 2 bases at V and 0 bases at J, with 9 bases between. There are 15 residues in the CDR3. DNA of the CDR3: TGCGCCAGCAGCTTACAGGGCGTCTCTGGAAACACCATATATTTT. Encoded protein: CASSLQGVSGNTIYF. Drawing the rest from reference TRBV5-1 and TRBJ1-3, the complete variable domain is KAGVTQTPRYLIKTRGQQVTLSCSPISGHRSVSWYQQTPGQGLQFLFEYFSETQRNKGNFPGRFSGRQFSNSRSEMNVSTLELGDSALYLCASSLQGVSGNTIYFGEGSWLTVV.

The gene calls are TRBV6-6 and TRBJ1-2, with TRBD1 identical over 8 bases. CDR3 length: 13 residues. CDR1 and CDR2 from the germline V gene are MNHNY and SVGAGI (reference sequence). Trimming at V came to 4 bases and at J to 8 bases, leaving 6 bases not matched to a gene. CDR3 nucleotides: TGTGCCAGCAGTTCCTACAGGGGGGACGGCTACACCTTC. Translation gives CASSSYRGDGYTF.

The chain links TRBV7-9 to TRBJ2-1; tentative D call: TRBD2 (5 bases). The ends were cut back, 5 bases at V and 10 bases at J, with 12 bases in the middle. In germline, CDR1 is SEHNR, CDR2 FQNEAQ (reference sequence). This CDR3 contains 12 residues. Here the CDR3 reads CASSRDSGEQFF. Written as DNA, the CDR3 is TGTGCCAGCAGCCGTGACTCGGGGGAGCAGTTCTTC.